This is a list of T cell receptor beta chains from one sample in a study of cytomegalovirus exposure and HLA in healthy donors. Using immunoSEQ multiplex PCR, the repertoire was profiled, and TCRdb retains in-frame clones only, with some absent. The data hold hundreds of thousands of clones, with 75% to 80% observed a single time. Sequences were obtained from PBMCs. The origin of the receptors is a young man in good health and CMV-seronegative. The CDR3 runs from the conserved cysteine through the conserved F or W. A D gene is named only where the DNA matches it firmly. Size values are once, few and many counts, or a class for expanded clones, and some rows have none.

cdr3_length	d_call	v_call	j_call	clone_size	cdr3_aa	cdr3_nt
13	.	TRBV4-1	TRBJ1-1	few	CASRAGAITEAFF	TGCGCCAGCAGGGCAGGGGCGATCACTGAAGCTTTCTTT
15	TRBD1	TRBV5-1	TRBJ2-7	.	CASSLGQGSSYEQYF	TGCGCCAGCAGCTTGGGACAGGGGAGCTCCTACGAGCAGTACTTC
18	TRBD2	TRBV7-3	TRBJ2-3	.	CASSLPSGGETSTDTQYF	TGTGCCAGCAGCTTACCTAGCGGGGGGGAAACTAGCACAGATACGCAGTATTTT
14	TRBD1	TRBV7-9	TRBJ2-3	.	CASSPRDRGRYKYF	TGTGCCAGCAGCCCTAGGGACAGGGGAAGATATAAGTATTTT
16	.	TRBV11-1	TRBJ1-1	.	CASSSSGQGGNTEAFF	TGTGCCAGCAGCTCATCCGGGCAGGGCGGCAACACTGAAGCTTTCTTT
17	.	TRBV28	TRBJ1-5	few	CASSSQGITDSNQPQHF	TGTGCCAGCAGTTCGCAGGGAATTACGGATAGCAATCAGCCCCAGCATTTT
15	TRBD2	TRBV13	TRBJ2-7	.	CASSPRTSGNYEQYF	TGTGCCAGCAGCCCGCGGACTAGCGGGAACTACGAGCAGTACTTC
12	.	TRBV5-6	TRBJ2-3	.	CASSFGADTQYF	TGTGCCAGCAGCTTTGGGGCGGATACGCAGTATTTT
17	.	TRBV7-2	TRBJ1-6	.	CASSSRLHSSYNSPLHF	TGTGCCAGCAGCTCGAGGTTACATAGCTCCTATAATTCACCCCTCCACTTT
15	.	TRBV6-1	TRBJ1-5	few	CASSPQEAAGEPQHF	TGTGCCAGCAGCCCTCAAGAGGCGGCTGGAGAGCCCCAGCATTTT
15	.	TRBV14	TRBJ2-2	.	CASSQVLANTGELFF	TGTGCCAGCAGCCAAGTGCTAGCTAACACCGGGGAGCTGTTTTTT
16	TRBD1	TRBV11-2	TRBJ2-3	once	CASSFDRAIFTDTQYF	TGTGCCAGCAGCTTTGACAGGGCTATTTTCACAGATACGCAGTATTTT
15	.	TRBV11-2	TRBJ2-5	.	CASSSGAALLGTQYF	TGTGCCAGCAGCTCTGGTGCGGCACTTTTGGGGACCCAGTACTTC
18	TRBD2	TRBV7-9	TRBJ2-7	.	CASSGELAGGPWSYEQYF	TGTGCCAGCAGCGGCGAACTAGCGGGAGGGCCCTGGTCCTACGAGCAGTACTTC
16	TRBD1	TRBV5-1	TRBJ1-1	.	CASSLTSGGDGTEAFF	TGCGCCAGCAGCTTGACGTCAGGGGGCGATGGGACTGAAGCTTTCTTT
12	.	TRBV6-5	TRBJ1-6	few	CASSYEGSPLHF	TGTGCCAGCAGTTACGAGGGTTCACCCCTCCACTTT
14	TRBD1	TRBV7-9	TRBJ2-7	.	CASSFRDRPYEQYF	TGTGCCAGCAGTTTCCGGGACAGGCCCTACGAGCAGTACTTC
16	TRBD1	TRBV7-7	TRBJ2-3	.	CASSFGTGGLSDTQYF	TGTGCTAGCAGCTTTGGGACAGGGGGCCTATCAGATACGCAGTATTTT
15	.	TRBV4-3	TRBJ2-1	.	CASSQEFGNYNEQFF	TGCGCCAGCAGCCAAGAGTTCGGTAACTACAATGAGCAGTTCTTC
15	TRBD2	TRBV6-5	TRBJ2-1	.	CASRHLAGGPNEQFF	TGTGCCAGCAGACACCTAGCGGGGGGGCCCAATGAGCAGTTCTTC
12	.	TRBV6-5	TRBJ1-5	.	CASKQGNQPQHF	TGTGCCAGCAAACAGGGAAATCAGCCCCAGCATTTT
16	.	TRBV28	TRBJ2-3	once	CASSLRPGLGTDTQYF	TGTGCCAGCAGTTTAAGGCCGGGACTGGGCACAGATACGCAGTATTTT
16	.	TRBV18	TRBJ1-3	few	CASSPRATLSGNTIYF	TGTGCCAGCTCACCACGGGCGACGCTCTCTGGAAACACCATATATTTT
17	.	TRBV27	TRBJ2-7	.	CASSPRRGGGIAYEQYF	TGTGCCAGCAGTCCACGAAGGGGGGGTGGTATAGCCTACGAGCAGTACTTC
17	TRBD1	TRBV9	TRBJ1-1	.	CASSVEGGDRMNTEAFF	TGTGCCAGCAGCGTAGAAGGAGGGGACAGGATGAACACTGAAGCTTTCTTT
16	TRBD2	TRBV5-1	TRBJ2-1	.	CASSLAGGGLNNEQFF	TGCGCCAGCAGCTTGGCCGGGGGGGGGCTCAACAATGAGCAGTTCTTC
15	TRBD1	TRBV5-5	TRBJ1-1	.	CASSWGQGANTEAFF	TGTGCCAGCAGCTGGGGACAGGGGGCGAACACTGAAGCTTTCTTT
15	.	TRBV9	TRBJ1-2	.	CASSVGQDTNYGYTF	TGTGCCAGCAGCGTAGGGCAGGATACAAACTATGGCTACACCTTC
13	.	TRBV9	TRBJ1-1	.	CASSVATTAEAFF	TGTGCCAGCAGCGTGGCGACAACGGCTGAAGCTTTCTTT
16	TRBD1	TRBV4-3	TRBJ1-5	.	CASSQAWGQGIQPQHF	TGCGCCAGCAGCCAAGCCTGGGGACAGGGGATTCAGCCCCAGCATTTT
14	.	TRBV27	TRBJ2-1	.	CASTPGGLYNEQFF	TGTGCCAGCACCCCAGGGGGGTTATACAATGAGCAGTTCTTC
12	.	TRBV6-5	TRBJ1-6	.	CASREGNSPLHF	TGTGCCAGCAGGGAGGGGAATTCACCCCTCCACTTT
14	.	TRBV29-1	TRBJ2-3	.	CSVEGQVSTDTQYF	TGCAGCGTTGAAGGACAAGTTAGCACAGATACGCAGTATTTT
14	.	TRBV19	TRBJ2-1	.	CASSMGISINEQFF	TGTGCCAGTAGTATGGGCATATCGATCAATGAGCAGTTCTTC
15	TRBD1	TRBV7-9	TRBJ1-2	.	CSSSLGTGSGDGYTF	TGTTCCAGCAGCTTAGGGACAGGGAGTGGTGACGGCTACACCTTC
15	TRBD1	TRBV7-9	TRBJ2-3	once	CASSPQGASTDTQYF	TGTGCCAGCAGCCCTCAGGGGGCTAGCACAGATACGCAGTATTTT
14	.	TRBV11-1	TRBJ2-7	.	CASSLVGGPAEQYF	TGTGCCAGCAGCTTAGTGGGCGGGCCGGCCGAGCAGTACTTC
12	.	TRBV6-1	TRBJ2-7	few	CASTGPTYEQYF	TGTGCCAGCACTGGGCCGACCTACGAGCAGTACTTC
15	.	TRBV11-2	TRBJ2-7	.	CASSLIRGNSYEQYF	TGTGCCAGCAGCTTAATTCGCGGGAACTCCTACGAGCAGTACTTC
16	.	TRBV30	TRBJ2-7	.	CAWSVLGTPRYYEQYF	TGTGCCTGGAGTGTCCTTGGGACACCTCGCTACTACGAGCAGTACTTC